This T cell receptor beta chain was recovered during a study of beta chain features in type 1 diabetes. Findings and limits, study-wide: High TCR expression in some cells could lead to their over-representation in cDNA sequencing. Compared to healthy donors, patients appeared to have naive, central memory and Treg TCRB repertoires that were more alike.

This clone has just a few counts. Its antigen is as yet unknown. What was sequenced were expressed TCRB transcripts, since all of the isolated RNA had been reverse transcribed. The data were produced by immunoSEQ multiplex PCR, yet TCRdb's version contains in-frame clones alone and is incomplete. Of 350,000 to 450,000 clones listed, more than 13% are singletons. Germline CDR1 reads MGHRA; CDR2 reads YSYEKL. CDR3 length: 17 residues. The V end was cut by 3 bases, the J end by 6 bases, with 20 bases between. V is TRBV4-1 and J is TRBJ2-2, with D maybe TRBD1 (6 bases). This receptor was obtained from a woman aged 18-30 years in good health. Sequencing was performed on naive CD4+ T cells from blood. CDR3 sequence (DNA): TGCGCCAGCAGCCAGATCGCGCAGGGGTTATTTGCCGGGGAGCTGTTTTTT. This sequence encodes CASSQIAQGLFAGELFF.